The 30 T cell receptor beta chains presented below share a single source sample, sequenced in a study of beta chain features in type 1 diabetes. cDNA synthesis used the whole RNA isolate, giving expressed TCRB sequences. The repertoire was sequenced with immunoSEQ multiplex PCR; TCRdb's copy has only in-frame clones and lacks some. The repertoire holds about 42,000 clones, with approximately 48% as singletons. Sample: stem cell memory CD4+ T cells from blood. These receptors came from a woman in her twenties or thirties in good health.

CDR3 protein: CASSGTSGYYEQYF. The CDR3 region has the DNA TGTGCCAGCAGCGGGACTAGCGGTTACTACGAGCAGTACTTC. V and J are TRBV5-4 and TRBJ2-7, with 11 bases aligning to TRBD2. The V gene's germline CDR1 is SGHNT and CDR2 YYREEE (reference sequence). The CDR3 is made up of 14 amino acids. J gave up 3 bases and V 4 bases, and 3 bases lay outside the gene matches.

V usage is TRBV9 and J usage is TRBJ1-3; D unclear. Germline assignment: CDR1 SGDLS and CDR2 YYNGEE. Trimming took off 0 bases at V and 4 bases at J, with 11 bases between the two ends. The CDR3 sequence is 15 residues long. In nucleotides, the CDR3 is TGTGCCAGCAGCGTAGACGGGGATACAGGAAACACCATATATTTT. Amino acids: CASSVDGDTGNTIYF.

The DNA of the CDR3 is TGTGCCAGCAGCACGACTTTGATTAACACCGGGGAGCTGTTTTTT. It encodes CASSTTLINTGELFF. This chain uses TRBV11-2 with TRBJ2-2, with D unresolved. The V and J ends lost 5 bases and 2 bases respectively, with 12 bases between them. The CDR3 loop spans 15 amino acids. Germline assignment: CDR1 SGHAT and CDR2 FQNNGV.

This clone was seen a few times. The chain couples TRBV28 to TRBJ2-1; no clear D. Germline V gene data show CDR1 as MDHEN and CDR2 as SYDVKM. The V end lost 2 bases, the J end lost 0 bases, and 8 bases lay between the germline ends. The CDR3 runs 15 residues. CDR3 amino acids: CASSLAGSSYNEQFF. As DNA, the CDR3 is TGTGCCAGCAGTTTAGCAGGTAGCTCCTACAATGAGCAGTTCTTC. The complete variable domain, with remaining parts taken from reference TRBV28 and TRBJ2-1, reads DVKVTQSSRYLVKRTGEKVFLECVQDMDHENMFWYRQDPGLGLRLIYFSYDVKMKEKGDIPEGYSVSREKKERFSLILESASTNQTSMYLCASSLAGSSYNEQFFGPGTRLTVL.

This chain connects TRBV9 to TRBJ2-1, with TRBD2 matching 8 bases. The germline V gene encodes CDR1 SGDLS and CDR2 YYNGEE. The CDR3 has 16 residues. V trimming: 4 bases; J trimming: 4 bases; junction bases outside the gene matches: 10. In DNA form, the CDR3 reads TGTGCCAGCAGCCCGCAACTAGCGGACAATTACAATGAGCAGTTCTTC. It yields the protein CASSPQLADNYNEQFF.

The chain links TRBV27 to TRBJ2-1; D call uncertain. From germline, CDR1 is MNHEY and CDR2 SMNVEV (reference sequence). Trimming pared 0 bases from V and 3 bases from J, leaving 9 bases between. This CDR3 has 15 residues. DNA of the CDR3: TGTGCCAGCAGTTTATCTCGCAGACTCTACAATGAGCAGTTCTTC. Protein sequence: CASSLSRRLYNEQFF.

The chain uses TRBV4-3 and TRBJ2-7; D might be TRBD1 (6 bases). Germline V gene sequence: CDR1 LGHNA, CDR2 YSLEER. This CDR3 is built from 14 residues. Trimming shortened V by 4 bases and J by 4 bases, and 14 bases separated the two germline ends. CDR3 in DNA: TGCGCCAGCAGCCCCGACAGGTCATCGTACGAGCAGTACTTC. Amino acid sequence: CASSPDRSSYEQYF.

The V gene is TRBV5-4, the J gene TRBJ1-5; D perhaps matches TRBD1 (6 bases). V was trimmed by 0 bases and J by 1 base, leaving 8 bases between them. Germline V CDR1 and CDR2: SGHNT, YYREEE (reference sequence). The CDR3 totals 15 residues. The CDR3 spells CASSLGGGSNQPQHF. The CDR3 bases are TGTGCCAGCAGCTTGGGGGGGGGCAGCAATCAGCCCCAGCATTTT.

This sequence joins TRBV28 and TRBJ2-1, with D maybe TRBD2 (5 bases). The germline V gene encodes CDR1 MDHEN and CDR2 SYDVKM. V shed 10 bases and J shed 5 bases, with 18 bases lying between them. CDR3 length: 14 residues. This CDR3 is CAISQGSYHNEQFF. In DNA form, the CDR3 reads TGTGCCATCTCACAAGGGAGTTACCACAATGAGCAGTTCTTC.

This clone showed up just once. This chain uses TRBV7-9 with TRBJ2-1; 8 bases line up with TRBD2. The V gene end was trimmed by 1 base and the J gene end by 8 bases; junction bases not matched to a gene: 7. Per the germline V gene, CDR1 is SEHNR and CDR2 is FQNEAQ (reference sequence). This CDR3 has 15 amino acids. DNA for the CDR3: TGTGCCAGCAGCTTAGTAGCGACGGGGGGGCATGAGCAGTTCTTC. This translates into CASSLVATGGHEQFF.

The chain recombines TRBV28 with TRBJ2-1; 8 bases agree with TRBD1. The CDR3 is 15 amino acids. Germline CDR1 and CDR2: MDHEN and SYDVKM. With V trimmed by 2 bases and J by 6 bases, 6 bases remained unmatched. DNA of the CDR3: TGTGCCAGCAGTTTAGGTGCGGACAGGGTCAATGAGCAGTTCTTC. Residues: CASSLGADRVNEQFF.

The rearrangement uses TRBV5-1 and TRBJ2-5; TRBD1 matches at 9 bases. V lost 0 bases and J lost 4; bases outside the gene matches: 7. This CDR3 spans 16 amino acids. From germline, CDR1 is SGHRS and CDR2 YFSETQ. In DNA form, the CDR3 reads TGCGCCAGCAGCTTGGCTGGACAGGGGAGGGGAGAGACCCAGTACTTC. Protein sequence: CASSLAGQGRGETQYF.

This clone was picked up a small number of times. The rearrangement uses TRBV18 and TRBJ2-2; 7 nucleotides line up with TRBD1. The CDR3 is 16 amino acids. Germline CDR1 is KGHSH and CDR2 is LQKENI. J was trimmed by 0 bases and V by 4 bases; bases with no gene match: 5. Written as DNA, the CDR3 is TGTGCCAGCTCACGCATCCAGGGGGCGAACACCGGGGAGCTGTTTTTT. Amino acid sequence: CASSRIQGANTGELFF.

This clone was seen more than once but under ten times. This chain links TRBV30 with TRBJ2-2, with TRBD2 as a possible D gene (6 bases). The CDR3 extends over 14 amino acids. The V gene's germline CDR1 is GTSNPN and CDR2 SVGIG (reference sequence). The V gene lost 3 bases and the J gene lost 7 bases, with 15 bases spanning the gap. The CDR3 reads CAWRRLVAGGELFF. CDR3 DNA sequence: TGTGCCTGGAGAAGACTAGTCGCCGGCGGGGAGCTGTTTTTT. Complete variable domain (other parts from reference TRBV30 and TRBJ2-2): SQTIHQWPATLVQPVGSPLSLECTVEGTSNPNLYWYRQAAGRGLQLLFYSVGIGQISSEVPQNLSASRPQDRQFILSSKKLLLSDSGFYLCAWRRLVAGGELFFGEGSRLTVL.

The chain links TRBV28 to TRBJ2-4, with D possibly matching TRBD1 (5 bases). V lost 3 bases, J lost 3 bases, and 9 bases lay in between. Germline values: CDR1 MDHEN, CDR2 SYDVKM. The CDR3 length is 14 residues. CDR3 in amino acids: CASSLQGVKNIQYF. For the CDR3, the DNA is TGTGCCAGCAGTTTGCAGGGCGTCAAAAACATTCAGTACTTC.

V and J are TRBV18 and TRBJ2-3; 14 positions match TRBD2. V gave up 6 bases and J gave up 1 base; unmatched junction bases: 6. Per germline, CDR1 KGHSH and CDR2 LQKENI. This CDR3 spans 17 amino acids. CDR3 DNA: TGTGCCAGCTCTCGGACGGGACTAGCGGGAGGCACAGATACGCAGTATTTT. Protein product: CASSRTGLAGGTDTQYF.

This clone was counted a few times. J is TRBJ2-1 and V is TRBV5-4; 7 nucleotides agree with TRBD1. Looked up from germline, CDR1 is SGHNT and CDR2 is YYREEE (reference sequence). The length of the CDR3 is 13 residues. The ends lost 4 bases at V and 7 bases at J; junction bases unmatched: 5. CDR3 protein: CASSIDRENEQFF. DNA of the CDR3: TGTGCCAGCAGCATCGACAGGGAGAATGAGCAGTTCTTC.

V is TRBV7-3 and J is TRBJ2-6; TRBD1 matches 7 bases. The CDR3 is made up of 15 amino acids. V lost 6 bases to trimming and J lost 2 bases; unmatched junction nucleotides: 4. Per the germline V gene, CDR1 is SGHTA and CDR2 is FQGTGA. The CDR3 DNA follows: TGTGCCAGCAGTTCGACAGGGACTGGGGCCAACGTCCTGACTTTC. It translates to CASSSTGTGANVLTF. Supplemented by reference TRBV7-3 and TRBJ2-6, the full variable domain reads GAGVSQTPSNKVTEKGKYVELRCDPISGHTALYWYRQSLGQGPEFLIYFQGTGAADDSGLPNDRFFAVRPEGSVSTLKIQRTERGDSAVYLCASSSTGTGANVLTFGAGSRLTVL.

The DNA for the CDR3 is TGTGCCAGCTCACCGACTAGCGGGAGTGCTGAGCAGTTCTTC. Protein sequence: CASSPTSGSAEQFF. The chain joins TRBV18 to TRBJ2-1, with 12 bases that match TRBD2. This CDR3 spans 14 amino acids. Trimming at V came to 3 bases and at J to 9 bases, leaving 3 bases not matched to a gene. The germline V gene has CDR1 KGHSH and CDR2 LQKENI.

This clone was seen a few times. The V gene is TRBV7-2, the J gene TRBJ2-7; 9 bases line up with TRBD2. Per germline, CDR1 SGHTA and CDR2 FQGNSA. V lost 5 bases, J lost 5 bases, and 10 bases stayed unmatched. The CDR3 runs to 15 residues. The CDR3 DNA follows: TGTGCCAGCAGCCGCGGTTTAGCGGGAGACAACGAGCAGTACTTC. Encoded protein: CASSRGLAGDNEQYF.

The rearrangement joins TRBV4-2 to TRBJ2-7; 7 nucleotides agree with TRBD2. The CDR3 consists of 16 residues. V gave up 0 bases and J gave up 2 bases; unmatched junction bases: 7. Germline loops: CDR1 LGHNA, CDR2 YNFKEQ. The CDR3 reads CASSQDLASGPYEQYF. CDR3 DNA: TGTGCCAGCAGCCAAGATCTTGCTAGCGGACCCTACGAGCAGTACTTC.

The V gene is TRBV30, the J gene TRBJ1-5; TRBD1 matches at 7 bases. Germline V gene sequence: CDR1 GTSNPN, CDR2 SVGIG (reference sequence). Unmatched junction bases numbered 10, after V lost 3 bases and J lost 2 bases. The CDR3 runs to 16 residues. CDR3 coding DNA: TGTGCCTGGAGACGGAGACAGGGCTCCGGCAATCAGCCCCAGCATTTT. Its translation: CAWRRRQGSGNQPQHF.

This clone was seen a handful of times. The CDR3: CASSEQFTDTQYF. The DNA for the CDR3 is TGTGCCAGCAGCGAACAGTTCACAGATACGCAGTATTTT. The chain combines TRBV7-2 with TRBJ2-3; no clear D. CDR3 size: 13 residues. From germline, CDR1 is SGHTA and CDR2 FQGNSA. V was pared by 5 bases and J by 2 bases, with 8 bases between.

This clone was seen a handful of times. V is TRBV14 and J is TRBJ2-3; 8 bases are shared with TRBD2. CDR1 and CDR2 from the germline V gene are SGHDN and FVKESK. With V trimmed by 1 base and J by 4 bases, 7 bases remained unmatched. This CDR3 is 16 amino acids long. The CDR3 protein is CASSQGLAGPSDTQYF. The CDR3 DNA sequence: TGTGCCAGCAGCCAAGGGCTAGCGGGCCCTTCAGATACGCAGTATTTT.

This chain links TRBV9 with TRBJ2-5; 10 bases agree with TRBD1. The CDR3 loop spans 14 amino acids. CDR1 is SGDLS, CDR2 YYNGEE, per germline. V was pared by 4 bases and J by 4 bases, with 4 bases of the junction left unmatched. The CDR3 region has the DNA TGTGCCAGCAGCCCTCGGGACAGGGGAGAGACCCAGTACTTC. Protein product: CASSPRDRGETQYF. Together with reference TRBV9 and TRBJ2-5, the CDR3 gives the full variable domain: DSGVTQTPKHLITATGQRVTLRCSPRSGDLSVYWYQQSLDQGLQFLIQYYNGEERAKGNILERFSAQQFPDLHSELNLSSLELGDSALYFCASSPRDRGETQYFGPGTRLLVL.

The genes are TRBV11-2 and TRBJ2-7; TRBD1 matches at 8 bases. Unmatched junction bases numbered 12, after V lost 3 bases and J lost 2 bases. CDR1 is SGHAT and CDR2 is FQNNGV in the germline V gene. The length of the CDR3 is 17 residues. CDR3 bases: TGTGCCAGCAGCTTTAATTGGGTGGACAGGGCGGCCTACGAGCAGTACTTC. Amino acid sequence: CASSFNWVDRAAYEQYF.

The V call is TRBV11-2, the J call TRBJ2-2; D unclear. Germline V lookup: CDR1 SGHAT, CDR2 FQNNGV. CDR3 size: 14 residues. V lost 5 bases and J lost 5, with 12 bases in between. DNA for the CDR3: TGTGCCAGCAGCCCCCCAAGAACTACCGGGGAGCTGTTTTTT. It is translated as CASSPPRTTGELFF.

V usage is TRBV18 and J usage is TRBJ1-1, with 7 bases fitting TRBD1. Looked up from germline, CDR1 is KGHSH and CDR2 is LQKENI. V was clipped by 3 bases and J by 1 base; unmatched bases: 5. This CDR3 is built from 15 residues. The CDR3, as DNA: TGTGCCAGCTCACCCGGGGACAGACGGAACACTGAAGCTTTCTTT. It translates to CASSPGDRRNTEAFF.

The J gene is TRBJ1-5, the V gene TRBV11-3; 9 bases fit TRBD1. The CDR3 loop spans 15 amino acids. Germline-derived CDR1 and CDR2 are SGHNT and YENEEA. V shed 4 bases and J 2 bases; nucleotides not matched to a gene: 3. The CDR3 is CASSSRDRGNQPQHF. The CDR3 coding sequence is TGTGCCAGCAGCTCCCGGGACAGGGGCAATCAGCCCCAGCATTTT.

The CDR3 sequence is CASSSRTSGSTDTQYF. In nucleotides, the CDR3 is TGTGCCAGCAGCTCCCGGACTAGCGGGAGCACAGATACGCAGTATTTT. The chain links TRBV7-2 to TRBJ2-3; 11 bases match TRBD2. Germline values: CDR1 SGHTA, CDR2 FQGNSA. Trimming cost V 4 bases and J 0 bases; bases outside gene matches: 3. The CDR3 length is 16 residues.